This TCR beta chain emerged from a study of T cell clonality in common variable immunodeficiency. Study conclusions and caveats: Reportedly, TCR beta sequences from common variable immunodeficiency showed fewer deletions and N-nucleotide insertions.

Assay used: immunoSEQ multiplex PCR; TCRdb lists only in-frame clones, some missing. Altogether about 30,000 clones were found in the sample, and no singletons occur. This CDR3 comprises 16 residues. Trimming at V came to 5 bases and at J to 1 base, leaving 7 bases not matched to a gene. The germline gives CDR1 SGHTA, CDR2 FQGTGA. In this sample, this clone turned up many times. The antigen is undetermined. The read terminates 3 residues before the CDR3 end, so the remaining end is supplied by the germline J gene. The rearrangement uses TRBV7-3 and TRBJ2-2; 7 bases map to TRBD2. The sequencing input was peripheral blood mononuclear cells. The clonotype comes from a human donor with common variable immunodeficiency. The DNA read from the CDR3 is TGTGCCAGCAGCCCCTCAGGGACTATGAACACCGGGGAG. Translated, it gives CASSPSGTMNTGE. The complete CDR3 sequence is CASSPSGTMNTGELFF.